The TCR beta chain described here comes from a study of response to subunit inactivated influenza vaccine. TCRdb re-called the RT-PCR reads through MiXCR, storing one row per CDR3 protein. Of about 780,000 distinct CDR3 sequences listed, around 20% are singletons. This CDR3 is 15 amino acids long. The V segment lost 8 bases and the J segment 3 bases; nucleotides outside the gene matches: 11. Germline V lookup: CDR1 SGHTA, CDR2 FQGNSA. This rearrangement joins TRBV7-2 to TRBJ2-7, with 9 bases matching TRBD1. The sample was PBMCs from blood, taken 4 to 6 days after vaccination. This clonotype was obtained from a man aged 50-60 years who received an inactivated influenza vaccine. CDR3 in DNA: TGTGCCAGCGGAACAGGGGGCGCTCGGGGCTACGAGCAGTACTTC. Its protein is CASGTGGARGYEQYF. The full variable domain, with the rest looked up from reference TRBV7-2 and TRBJ2-7, is GAGVSQSPSNKVTEKGKDVELRCDPISGHTALYWYRQSLGQGLEFLIYFQGNSAPDKSGLPSDRFSAERTGGSVSTLTIQRTQQEDSAVYLCASGTGGARGYEQYFGPGTRLTVT.